This T cell receptor (beta chain) was captured by sequencing in a study of Graves' ophthalmopathy and Graves' hyperthyroidism. Turning to the study itself: Peripheral blood sampling occurred at initial diagnosis, before any treatment. Study results and limitations: Blood repertoires reportedly contained most expanded thyroid clonotypes above 0.001 frequency.

In its sample, this clonotype was seen many times. No antigen is known for it. Being free of ophthalmopathy for 18 months of follow-up defined stable hyperthyroidism. Physicians reached a diagnosis by relying on clinical symptoms, serum thyroxine, TRAb, thyroid ultrasound and orbital computed tomography. The CDR3 length is 15 residues. CDR1 and CDR2 (germline): MRHNA, SNTAGT. With 4 bases removed from V and 3 bases from J, the gap between germline ends came to 16 bases. Transcripts of RNA were the source for amplifying TCR beta CDR3 regions. A first-round RT-PCR used HTBI primers, followed by a second-round multiplex PCR. TCRdb redid the calling of the multiplex PCR reads with MiXCR, one entry per CDR3 protein. The sample records hundreds of thousands of distinct CDR3 sequences, around 21% being singletons.

Input material: peripheral blood. This chain uses TRBV6-4 with TRBJ2-7; possibly TRBD1 for D (6 bases). The origin of this receptor is a woman aged 18-30 years with stable Graves' hyperthyroidism. The CDR3 sequence: CASSGRQALRYEQYF. The CDR3 DNA is TGTGCCAGCAGTGGACGACAGGCGCTTCGCTACGAGCAGTACTTC.